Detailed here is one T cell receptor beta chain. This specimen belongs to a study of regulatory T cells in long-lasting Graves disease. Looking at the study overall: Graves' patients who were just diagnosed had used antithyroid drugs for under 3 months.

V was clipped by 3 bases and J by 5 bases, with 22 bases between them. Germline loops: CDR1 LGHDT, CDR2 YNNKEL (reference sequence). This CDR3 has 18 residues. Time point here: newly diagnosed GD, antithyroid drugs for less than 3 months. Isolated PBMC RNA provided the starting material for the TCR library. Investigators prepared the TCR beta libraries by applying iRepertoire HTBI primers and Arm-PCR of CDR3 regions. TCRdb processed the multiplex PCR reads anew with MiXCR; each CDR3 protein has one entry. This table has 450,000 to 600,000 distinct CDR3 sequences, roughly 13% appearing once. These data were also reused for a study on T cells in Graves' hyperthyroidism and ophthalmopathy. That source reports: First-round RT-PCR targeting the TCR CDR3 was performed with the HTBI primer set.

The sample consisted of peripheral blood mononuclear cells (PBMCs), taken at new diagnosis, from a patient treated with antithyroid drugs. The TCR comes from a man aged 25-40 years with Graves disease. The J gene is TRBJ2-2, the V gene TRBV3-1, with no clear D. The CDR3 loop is CASSQPAWQPLWTGELFF. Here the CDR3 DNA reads TGTGCCAGCAGCCAGCCGGCTTGGCAGCCCCTATGGACCGGGGAGCTGTTTTTT.